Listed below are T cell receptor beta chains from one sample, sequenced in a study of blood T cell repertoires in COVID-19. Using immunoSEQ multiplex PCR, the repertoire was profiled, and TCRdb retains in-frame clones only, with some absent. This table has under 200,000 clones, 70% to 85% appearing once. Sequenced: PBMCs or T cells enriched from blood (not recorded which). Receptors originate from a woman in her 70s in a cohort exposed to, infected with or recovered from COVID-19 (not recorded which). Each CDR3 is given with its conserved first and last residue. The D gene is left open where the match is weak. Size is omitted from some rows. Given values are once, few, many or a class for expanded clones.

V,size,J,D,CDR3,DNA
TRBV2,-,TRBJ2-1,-,CASILAIYNEQFF,TGTGCCAGCATTCTAGCGATCTACAATGAGCAGTTCTTC
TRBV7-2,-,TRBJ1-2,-,CASSLGQDYGYTF,TGTGCCAGCAGCTTAGGACAGGACTATGGCTACACCTTC
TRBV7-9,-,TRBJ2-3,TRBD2,CASSLGRTSGREDTQYF,TGTGCCAGCAGCTTAGGGAGGACTAGCGGGAGGGAAGATACGCAGTATTTT
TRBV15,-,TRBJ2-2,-,CATSRGEGLRGDLETGELFF,TGTGCCACCAGCAGAGGAGAAGGACTAAGAGGGGATTTGGAGACCGGGGAGCTGTTTTTT
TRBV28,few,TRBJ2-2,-,CASSLRVAGELFF,TGTGCCAGCAGTTTACGGGTGGCCGGGGAGCTGTTTTTT
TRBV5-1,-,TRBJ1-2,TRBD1,CASSPVPGGEYGYTF,TGCGCCAGCAGCCCGGTCCCAGGGGGAGAATATGGCTACACCTTC
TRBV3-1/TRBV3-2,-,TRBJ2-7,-,CASSQGARAYEQYF,TGTGCCAGCAGCCAGGGCGCCAGGGCCTACGAGCAGTACTTC
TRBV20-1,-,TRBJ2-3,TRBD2,CSASRSGVTDTQYF,TGCAGTGCTAGTCGAAGCGGGGTAACAGATACGCAGTATTTT
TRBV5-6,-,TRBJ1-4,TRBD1,CASAFRTGGNEKLFF,TGTGCCAGCGCCTTCCGGACAGGGGGGAATGAAAAACTGTTTTTT
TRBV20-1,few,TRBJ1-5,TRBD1,CSASAPPTGYNQPQHF,TGCAGTGCTAGTGCCCCCCCGACAGGGTACAATCAGCCCCAGCATTTT
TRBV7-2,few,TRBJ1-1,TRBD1,CASSWGQDLEAFF,TGTGCCAGCAGCTGGGGACAGGACCTTGAAGCTTTCTTT
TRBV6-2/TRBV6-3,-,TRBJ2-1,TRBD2,CASSLRDYPYNEQFF,TGTGCCAGCAGTTTGCGGGACTATCCCTACAATGAGCAGTTCTTC
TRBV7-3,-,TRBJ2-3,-,CASSGLLRQSTGRTDTQYF,TGTGCCAGCAGCGGCCTCCTACGGCAGAGCACAGGCCGCACAGATACGCAGTATTTT
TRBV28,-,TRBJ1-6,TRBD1,CASSSTGTGGDSPLHF,TGTGCCAGCAGTTCAACCGGGACAGGGGGTGATTCACCCCTCCACTTT
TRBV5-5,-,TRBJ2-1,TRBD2,CASSLGPAGRYNEQFF,TGTGCCAGCAGCTTGGGACCAGCGGGAAGATACAATGAGCAGTTCTTC
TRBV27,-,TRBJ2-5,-,CASSPAGRVWETQYF,TGTGCCAGCAGTCCAGCGGGCAGAGTGTGGGAGACCCAGTACTTC
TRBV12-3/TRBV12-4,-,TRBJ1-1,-,CASIRTPNTEAFF,TGTGCCAGCATCAGGACACCGAACACTGAAGCTTTCTTT
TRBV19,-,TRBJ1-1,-,CASSIQGEGVQNTEAFF,TGTGCCAGTAGTATCCAGGGAGAGGGGGTCCAGAACACTGAAGCTTTCTTT
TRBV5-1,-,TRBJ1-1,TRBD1,CASSLATGGFYTEAFF,TGCGCCAGCAGCTTGGCCACAGGGGGGTTTTATACTGAAGCTTTCTTT
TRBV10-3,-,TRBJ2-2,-,CAITSRGTTGELFF,TGTGCCATCACTAGCCGGGGGACCACCGGGGAGCTGTTTTTT
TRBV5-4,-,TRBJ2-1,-,CASSYNGEYGKNEQFF,TGTGCCAGCAGCTACAACGGGGAGTACGGTAAGAATGAGCAGTTCTTC
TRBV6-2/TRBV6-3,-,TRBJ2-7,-,CASTPGAGRAYEQYF,TGTGCCAGCACCCCGGGGGCGGGCCGAGCCTACGAGCAGTACTTC
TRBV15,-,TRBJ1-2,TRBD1,CATSRGQRYGYTF,TGTGCCACCAGCAGGGGACAGCGCTATGGCTACACCTTC
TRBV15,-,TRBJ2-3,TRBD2,CATSRELAGGRDTQYF,TGTGCCACCAGCAGAGAACTAGCGGGAGGAAGGGATACGCAGTATTTT
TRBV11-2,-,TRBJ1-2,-,CASSRRTKTSVNYGYTF,TGTGCCAGCAGCAGACGGACAAAGACCTCTGTTAACTATGGCTACACCTTC
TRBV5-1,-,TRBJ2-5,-,CASSFTSAETQYF,TGCGCCAGCAGCTTCACTAGTGCAGAGACCCAGTACTTC
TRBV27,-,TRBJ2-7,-,CASSLSAGNYEQYF,TGTGCCAGCAGTTTATCGGCAGGCAACTACGAGCAGTACTTC
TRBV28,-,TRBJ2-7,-,CASSTFYEQYF,TGTGCCAGCAGTACTTTCTACGAGCAGTACTTC
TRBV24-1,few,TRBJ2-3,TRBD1,CATGQEVTDTQYF,TGTGCCACGGGACAGGAGGTCACAGATACGCAGTATTTT
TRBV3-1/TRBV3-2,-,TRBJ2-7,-,CASSQAYEQYF,TGTGCCAGCAGCCAGGCATACGAGCAGTACTTC
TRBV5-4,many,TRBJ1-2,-,CASSLEMRAGEIGYTF,TGTGCCAGCAGCTTGGAGATGAGGGCAGGGGAAATTGGCTACACCTTC
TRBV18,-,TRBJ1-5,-,CASSPSGADQPQHF,TGTGCCAGCTCACCTTCAGGAGCGGATCAGCCCCAGCATTTT
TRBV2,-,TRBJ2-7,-,CASSGARGEQYF,TGTGCCAGCAGCGGAGCCCGGGGCGAGCAGTACTTC
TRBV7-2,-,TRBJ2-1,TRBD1,CASRPTGGHEQFF,TGTGCCAGCAGGCCAACAGGGGGCCATGAGCAGTTCTTC
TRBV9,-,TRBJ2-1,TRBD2,CASSARLAGGRSSYNEQFF,TGTGCCAGCAGCGCCAGACTAGCGGGAGGGAGGAGCTCCTACAATGAGCAGTTCTTC
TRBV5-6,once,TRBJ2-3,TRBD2,CASSLVASGYTDTQYF,TGTGCCAGCAGCTTGGTGGCTAGCGGTTACACAGATACGCAGTATTTT
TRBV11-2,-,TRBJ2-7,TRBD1,CASSNIQGFEQYF,TGTGCCAGCAGCAACATACAGGGGTTCGAGCAGTACTTC
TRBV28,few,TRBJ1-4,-,CASNKQNEKLFF,TGTGCCAGCAACAAACAGAATGAAAAACTGTTTTTT
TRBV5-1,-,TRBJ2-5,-,CASSLFRQGETQYF,TGCGCCAGCAGCTTGTTCAGGCAGGGAGAGACCCAGTACTTC
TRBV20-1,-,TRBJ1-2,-,CSASGQAYGYTF,TGCAGTGCTAGTGGGCAGGCTTATGGCTACACCTTC
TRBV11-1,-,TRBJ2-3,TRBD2,CASSSGSGAQGTQYF,TGTGCCAGCAGCTCCGGTAGCGGGGCGCAGGGTACGCAGTATTTT
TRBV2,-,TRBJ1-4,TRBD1,CASSEQGDEKLFF,TGTGCCAGCAGTGAACAGGGGGACGAAAAACTGTTTTTT
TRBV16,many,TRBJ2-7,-,CASSPGVYEQYF,TGTGCCAGCAGCCCAGGCGTTTACGAGCAGTACTTC
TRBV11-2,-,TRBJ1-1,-,CASSPRISSGAFF,TGTGCCAGCAGCCCCAGAATTTCATCTGGAGCTTTCTTT
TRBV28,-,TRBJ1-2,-,CASVGTHYGYTF,TGTGCCAGCGTCGGGACACACTATGGCTACACCTTC
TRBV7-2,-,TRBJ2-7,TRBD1,CASSFNRGLEQYF,TGTGCCAGCAGCTTCAACAGGGGCTTAGAGCAGTACTTC
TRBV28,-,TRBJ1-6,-,CASKRVHSPLHF,TGTGCCAGCAAGAGGGTGCATTCACCCCTCCACTTT
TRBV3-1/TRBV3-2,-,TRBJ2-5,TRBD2,CASSPGGAQETQYF,TGTGCCAGCAGCCCCGGGGGGGCACAAGAGACCCAGTACTTC
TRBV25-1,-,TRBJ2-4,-,CASSESQGPKNIQYF,TGTGCCAGCAGCGAATCACAGGGACCCAAAAACATTCAGTACTTC
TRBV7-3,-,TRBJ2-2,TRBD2,CASSLIAGGGTGELFF,TGTGCCAGCAGCCTTATAGCGGGAGGGGGCACCGGGGAGCTGTTTTTT
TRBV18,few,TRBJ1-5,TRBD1,CASSPDRVDQPQHF,TGTGCCAGCTCCCCCGACAGGGTGGATCAGCCCCAGCATTTT
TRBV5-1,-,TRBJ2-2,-,CASSSGQQVGELFF,TGCGCCAGCAGCTCCGGCCAGCAGGTCGGGGAGCTGTTTTTT
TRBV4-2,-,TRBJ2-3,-,CASSQGTATGTDTQYF,TGTGCCAGCAGCCAAGGGACAGCGACCGGGACAGATACGCAGTATTTT
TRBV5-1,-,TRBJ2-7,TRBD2,CASSEVAGSDEQYF,TGCGCCAGCAGTGAGGTAGCGGGATCCGACGAGCAGTACTTC
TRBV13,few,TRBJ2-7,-,CASSLGAGYEQYF,TGTGCCAGCAGCTTAGGGGCGGGCTACGAGCAGTACTTC
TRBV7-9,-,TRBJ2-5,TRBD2,CASSSTSGRTYF,TGTGCCAGCAGCTCGACTAGCGGGAGAACATACTTC
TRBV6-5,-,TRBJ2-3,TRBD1,CASYTRGREDTQYF,TGTGCCAGCTACACCAGGGGGCGTGAAGATACGCAGTATTTT